The 3 T cell receptor beta chains given below trace back to one sample, sequenced in a study of blood T cell repertoires in COVID-19. Using immunoSEQ multiplex PCR, the repertoire was profiled, and TCRdb retains in-frame clones only, with some absent. Among roughly 670,000 clones listed, 90% were seen once. The specimen was peripheral blood. These receptors all come from a young woman with acute or convalescent COVID-19.

There are a few counts of this clone. This chain links TRBV6-2 or TRBV6-3 with TRBJ1-6; perhaps TRBD1 as D (5 bases). Germline V lookup: CDR1 MNHEY, CDR2 SVGEGT. V lost 6 bases and J 10 bases, leaving 16 bases between the germline ends. The CDR3 is made up of 14 amino acids. The CDR3 region has the DNA TGTGCCAGCAGCCCCGGGACTACAACCTCACCCCTCCACTTT. It yields the protein CASSPGTTTSPLHF.

The V and J genes are TRBV6-4 and TRBJ1-5, with D possibly being TRBD1 (5 bases). The ends were cut back, 11 bases at V and 3 bases at J, with 20 bases in the middle. Germline CDR1 and CDR2: MRHNA and SNTAGT. The CDR3 extends over 15 amino acids. CDR3 sequence: CAPFPRRQYNQPQHF. The CDR3 DNA reads TGTGCCCCTTTCCCGCGACGACAGTACAATCAGCCCCAGCATTTT.

This chain joins TRBV5-6 and TRBJ1-2; D unclear. This CDR3 spans 14 amino acids. V was clipped by 0 bases and J by 5 bases, with 11 bases between them. The germline V gene encodes CDR1 SGHDT and CDR2 YYEEEE. The CDR3 reads CASSLVARLYGYTF. CDR3 bases: TGTGCCAGCAGCTTGGTGGCACGTCTGTATGGCTACACCTTC.